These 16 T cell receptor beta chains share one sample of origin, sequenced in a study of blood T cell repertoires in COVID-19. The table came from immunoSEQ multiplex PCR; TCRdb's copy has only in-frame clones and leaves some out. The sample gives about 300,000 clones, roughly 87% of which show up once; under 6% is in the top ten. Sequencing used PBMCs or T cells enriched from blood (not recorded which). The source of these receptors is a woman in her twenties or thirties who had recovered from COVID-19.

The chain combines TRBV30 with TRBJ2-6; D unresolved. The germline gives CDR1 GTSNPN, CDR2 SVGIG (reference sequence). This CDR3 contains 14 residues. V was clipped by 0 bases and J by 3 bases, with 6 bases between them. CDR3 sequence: CAWSVRSGANVLTF. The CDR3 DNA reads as TGTGCCTGGAGTGTAAGGAGTGGGGCCAACGTCCTGACTTTC.

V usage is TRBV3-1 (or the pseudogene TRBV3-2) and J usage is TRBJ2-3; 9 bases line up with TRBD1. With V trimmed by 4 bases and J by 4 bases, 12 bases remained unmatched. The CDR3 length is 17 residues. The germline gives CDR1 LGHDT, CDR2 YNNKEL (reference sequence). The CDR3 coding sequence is TGTGCCAGCAGCCCCAGAGAAAGGACAGGGGAGGCAGATACGCAGTATTTT. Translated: CASSPRERTGEADTQYF.

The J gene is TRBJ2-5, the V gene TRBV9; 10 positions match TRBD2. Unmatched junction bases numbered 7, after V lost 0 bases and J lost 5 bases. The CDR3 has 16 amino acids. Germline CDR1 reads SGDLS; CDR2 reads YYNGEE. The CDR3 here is CASSVVPSGGRETQYF. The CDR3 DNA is TGTGCCAGCAGCGTAGTGCCTAGCGGGGGTCGGGAGACCCAGTACTTC.

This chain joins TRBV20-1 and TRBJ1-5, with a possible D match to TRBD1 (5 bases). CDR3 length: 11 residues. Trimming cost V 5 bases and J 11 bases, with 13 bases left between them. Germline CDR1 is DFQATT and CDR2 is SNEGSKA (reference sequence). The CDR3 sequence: CSAGREGSQHF. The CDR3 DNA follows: TGCAGTGCTGGCCGGGAGGGGTCCCAGCATTTT.

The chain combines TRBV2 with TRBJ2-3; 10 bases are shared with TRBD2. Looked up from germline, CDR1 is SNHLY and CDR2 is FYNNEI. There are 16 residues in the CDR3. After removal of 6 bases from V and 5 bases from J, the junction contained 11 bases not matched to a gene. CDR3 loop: CASRERGGLILDTQYF. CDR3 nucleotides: TGTGCCAGCAGAGAGCGGGGGGGCCTCATATTAGATACGCAGTATTTT.

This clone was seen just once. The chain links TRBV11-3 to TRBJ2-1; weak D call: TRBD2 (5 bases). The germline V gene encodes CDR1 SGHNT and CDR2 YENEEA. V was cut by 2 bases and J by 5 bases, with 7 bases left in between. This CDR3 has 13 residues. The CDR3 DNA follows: TGTGCCAGCAGCTTACTAGCCCACAATGAGCAGTTCTTC. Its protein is CASSLLAHNEQFF.

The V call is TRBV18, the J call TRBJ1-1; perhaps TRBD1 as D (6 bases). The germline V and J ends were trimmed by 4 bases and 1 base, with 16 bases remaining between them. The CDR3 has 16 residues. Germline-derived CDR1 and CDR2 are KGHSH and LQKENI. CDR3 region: CASSRLTGTPNTEAFF. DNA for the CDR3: TGTGCCAGCTCACGCCTCACCGGGACACCGAACACTGAAGCTTTCTTT. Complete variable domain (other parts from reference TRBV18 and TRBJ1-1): NAGVMQNPRHLVRRRGQEARLRCSPMKGHSHVYWYRQLPEEGLKFMVYLQKENIIDESGMPKERFSAEFPKEGPSILRIQQVVRGDSAAYFCASSRLTGTPNTEAFFGQGTRLTVV.

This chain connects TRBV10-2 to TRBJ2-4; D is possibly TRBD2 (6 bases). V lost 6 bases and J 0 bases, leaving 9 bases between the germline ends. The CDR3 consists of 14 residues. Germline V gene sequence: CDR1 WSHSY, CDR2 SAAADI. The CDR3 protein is CASRTGAAKNIQYF. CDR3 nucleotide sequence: TGCGCCAGCAGGACGGGAGCAGCCAAAAACATTCAGTACTTC.

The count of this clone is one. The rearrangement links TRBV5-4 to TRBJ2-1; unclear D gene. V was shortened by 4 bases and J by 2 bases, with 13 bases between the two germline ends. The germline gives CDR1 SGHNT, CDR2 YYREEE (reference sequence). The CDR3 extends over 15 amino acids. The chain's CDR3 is CASSPSIGAYNEQFF. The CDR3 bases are TGTGCCAGCAGCCCGTCTATCGGAGCCTACAATGAGCAGTTCTTC.

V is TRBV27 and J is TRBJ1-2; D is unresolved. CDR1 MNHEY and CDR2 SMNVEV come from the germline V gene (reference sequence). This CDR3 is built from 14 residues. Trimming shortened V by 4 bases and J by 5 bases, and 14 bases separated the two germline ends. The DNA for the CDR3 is TGTGCCAGCAGTTCAATACGAACGGGTTATGGCTACACCTTC. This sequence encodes CASSSIRTGYGYTF.

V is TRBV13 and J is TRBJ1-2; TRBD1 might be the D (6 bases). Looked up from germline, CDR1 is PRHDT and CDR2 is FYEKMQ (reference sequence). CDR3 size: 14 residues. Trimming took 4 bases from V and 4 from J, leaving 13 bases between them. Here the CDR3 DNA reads TGTGCCAGCAGCTCGGGACAAAGCTTCTATGGCTACACCTTC. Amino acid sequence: CASSSGQSFYGYTF.

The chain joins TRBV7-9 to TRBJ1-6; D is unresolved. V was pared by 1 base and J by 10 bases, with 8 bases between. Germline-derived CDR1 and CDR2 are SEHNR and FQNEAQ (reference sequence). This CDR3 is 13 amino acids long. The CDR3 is CASSLDGFSPLHF. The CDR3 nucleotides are TGTGCCAGCAGCTTAGACGGGTTCTCACCCCTCCACTTT.

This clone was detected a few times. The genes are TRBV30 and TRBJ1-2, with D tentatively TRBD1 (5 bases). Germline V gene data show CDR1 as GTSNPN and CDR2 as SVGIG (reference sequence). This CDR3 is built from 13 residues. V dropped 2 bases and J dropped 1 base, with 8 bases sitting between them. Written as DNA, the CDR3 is TGTGCCTGGAGTCAGACAGATAACTATGGCTACACCTTC. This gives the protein CAWSQTDNYGYTF.

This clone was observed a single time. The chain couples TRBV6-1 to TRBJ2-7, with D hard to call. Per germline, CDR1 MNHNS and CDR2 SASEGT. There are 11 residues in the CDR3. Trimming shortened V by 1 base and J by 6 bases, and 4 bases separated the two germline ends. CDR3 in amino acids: CASSEVREQYF. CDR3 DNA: TGTGCCAGCAGTGAAGTCCGCGAGCAGTACTTC.

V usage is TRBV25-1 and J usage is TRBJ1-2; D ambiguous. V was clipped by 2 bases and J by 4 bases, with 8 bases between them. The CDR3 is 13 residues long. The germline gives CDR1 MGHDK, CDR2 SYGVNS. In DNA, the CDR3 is TGTGCCAGCAGTGAAAACACCCGCTATGGCTACACCTTC. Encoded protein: CASSENTRYGYTF.

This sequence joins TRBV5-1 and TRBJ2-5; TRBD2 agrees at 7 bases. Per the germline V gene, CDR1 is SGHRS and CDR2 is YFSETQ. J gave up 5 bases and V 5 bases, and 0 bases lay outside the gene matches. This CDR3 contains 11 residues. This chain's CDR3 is CASRAGETQYF. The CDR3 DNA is TGCGCCAGCAGAGCGGGGGAGACCCAGTACTTC.